Presented here are 18 T cell receptor beta chains from one specimen sequenced in a study of T-cell reconstitution after alpha-beta-depleted transplantation in children. Unique molecular identifiers were incorporated into the prepared TCRbeta library. TCRdb re-derived calls from the PCR reads in MiXCR, one entry per CDR3 protein. The sample consists of 200,000 to 300,000 distinct CDR3 sequences, 12% of them appearing once. The specimen comprised PBMCs from the stem cell graft donor, sampled from the stem cell graft. These receptors were collected from a human donor who donated a stem cell graft to a child with acute lymphoblastic leukemia.

This clonotype was observed at least ten times. The chain couples TRBV30 to TRBJ1-5, with D maybe TRBD1 (5 bases). Trimming cost V 0 bases and J 4 bases, with 10 bases left between them. The CDR3 has 14 residues. Germline assignment: CDR1 GTSNPN and CDR2 SVGIG (reference sequence). CDR3 sequence (DNA): TGTGCCTGGAGTGTACTTCCAGGGAATCAGCCCCAGCATTTT. It yields the protein CAWSVLPGNQPQHF. The variable domain in full, with the rest retrieved from reference TRBV30 and TRBJ1-5, is SQTIHQWPATLVQPVGSPLSLECTVEGTSNPNLYWYRQAAGRGLQLLFYSVGIGQISSEVPQNLSASRPQDRQFILSSKKLLLSDSGFYLCAWSVLPGNQPQHFGDGTRLSIL.

This clonotype was recorded many times. The chain is built from TRBV3-1 and TRBJ1-1; 7 bases line up with TRBD1. The CDR3 loop spans 15 amino acids. J gave up 1 base and V 5 bases, and 7 bases lay outside the gene matches. The germline CDR1 and CDR2 sequences are LGHDT and YNNKEL (reference sequence). CDR3 protein: CASSDPGQKNTEAFF. The CDR3 nucleotides read TGTGCCAGCAGCGATCCGGGACAGAAGAACACTGAAGCTTTCTTT.

This clonotype has at least ten counts. The gene calls are TRBV20-1 and TRBJ2-5, with 15 bases fitting TRBD2. V trimming: 2 bases; J trimming: 2 bases; junction bases outside the gene matches: 3. Germline V gene sequence: CDR1 DFQATT, CDR2 SNEGSKA (reference sequence). This CDR3 contains 16 residues. Here the CDR3 reads CSARQGLAGGQETQYF. The CDR3 DNA follows: TGCAGTGCTAGACAAGGACTAGCGGGAGGGCAAGAGACCCAGTACTTC.

This clonotype appeared many times. The J gene is TRBJ2-7, the V gene TRBV29-1; a weak D match, TRBD2 (6 bases). This CDR3 has 12 amino acids. The germline gives CDR1 SQVTM, CDR2 ANQGSEA. V was trimmed by 4 bases and J by 5 bases, leaving 12 bases between them. CDR3 sequence reads: CSVVRGSDEQYF. The CDR3 nucleotides read TGCAGCGTTGTCCGGGGGAGCGACGAGCAGTACTTC.

This clonotype was picked up a small number of times. The chain is built from TRBV29-1 and TRBJ2-1; 14 bases are shared with TRBD2. The CDR3 sequence is 14 residues long. Germline-derived CDR1 and CDR2 are SQVTM and ANQGSEA. Trimming took 6 bases from V and 7 from J; bases not matched to a gene: 5. The CDR3 is CSVAGTSGRNEQFF. The CDR3 nucleotides are TGCAGCGTAGCCGGGACTAGCGGGAGAAATGAGCAGTTCTTC.

This clonotype was found many times. The chain carries TRBV5-1 and TRBJ2-1, with 8 positions matching TRBD2. Unmatched junction bases numbered 6, after V lost 0 bases and J lost 1 base. The CDR3 extends over 17 amino acids. The germline V gene has CDR1 SGHRS and CDR2 YFSETQ. DNA for the CDR3: TGCGCCAGCAGCTTGGCCGGTCTAGCGGGTTCCTACAATGAGCAGTTCTTC. Protein sequence: CASSLAGLAGSYNEQFF.

This clonotype was counted between two and nine times. The CDR3 DNA is TGTGCCAGCAGCCAAGCAAACGAGCAGTACTTC. It translates to CASSQANEQYF. The rearrangement uses TRBV14 and TRBJ2-7; D not certain. CDR1 is SGHDN, CDR2 FVKESK, per germline. This CDR3 has 11 amino acids. Trimming removed 1 base from V and 5 bases from J, with 3 bases in between.

This clonotype showed up just once. The J gene is TRBJ2-3, the V gene TRBV20-1, with 7 bases identical to TRBD2. Losses at the gene ends were 6 bases for V and 6 bases for J; bases not matched to a gene: 27. CDR1 is DFQATT, CDR2 SNEGSKA, per germline (reference sequence). CDR3 length: 19 residues. For the CDR3, the DNA is TGCAGTGCCCGAGGTCCCCCGAATGATCTAGCGGTCGGCAGGGATACGCAGTATTTT. Residues: CSARGPPNDLAVGRDTQYF.

This clonotype was recorded at least ten times. V is TRBV9 and J is TRBJ1-1; D not resolved. V was shortened by 2 bases and J by 2 bases, with 7 bases between the two germline ends. The CDR3 covers 13 residues. From germline, CDR1 is SGDLS and CDR2 YYNGEE. The CDR3 nucleotides read TGTGCCAGCAGCGTGGCAGTCAACACTGAAGCTTTCTTT. Translation: CASSVAVNTEAFF.

This clonotype was counted many times. The genes are TRBV14 and TRBJ2-2; 7 positions agree with TRBD1. The CDR3 sequence is 18 residues long. V was clipped by 3 bases and J by 1 base; unmatched bases: 11. CDR1 is SGHDN, CDR2 FVKESK, per germline. The CDR3 protein is CASSHETTGIRNTGELFF. CDR3 sequence (DNA): TGTGCCAGCAGCCATGAAACGACAGGGATTCGGAACACCGGGGAGCTGTTTTTT.

Many counts were recorded for this clonotype. This chain joins TRBV24-1 and TRBJ2-2; 12 nucleotides align to TRBD2. The trim removed 4 bases at V and 6 bases at J, leaving 8 bases unmatched. CDR1 is KGHDR and CDR2 is SFDVKD in the germline V gene. CDR3 length: 17 amino acids. In DNA form, the CDR3 reads TGTGCCACCAGTGACCGGACTAGCGGGATATCTGCCGGGGAGCTGTTTTTT. Protein: CATSDRTSGISAGELFF.

This clonotype was counted a few times. The chain combines TRBV15 with TRBJ2-1, with D uncertain. This CDR3 is built from 12 residues. V gave up 0 bases and J gave up 7 bases, with 4 bases separating them. Germline V lookup: CDR1 LNHNV, CDR2 YYDKDF (reference sequence). The CDR3 here is CATSRDVNEQFF. The CDR3 DNA sequence: TGTGCCACCAGCAGAGACGTGAATGAGCAGTTCTTC.

This clonotype was counted many times. The chain combines TRBV5-1 with TRBJ1-6; no clear D gene. Trimming cost V 0 bases and J 8 bases, with 6 bases left between them. CDR3 length equals 13 residues. CDR1 and CDR2 from the germline V gene are SGHRS and YFSETQ. The CDR3 nucleotides are TGCGCCAGCAGCTTGGATTCAGATTCACCCCTCCACTTT. Translation: CASSLDSDSPLHF. The full variable domain, with the rest looked up from reference TRBV5-1 and TRBJ1-6, is KAGVTQTPRYLIKTRGQQVTLSCSPISGHRSVSWYQQTPGQGLQFLFEYFSETQRNKGNFPGRFSGRQFSNSRSEMNVSTLELGDSALYLCASSLDSDSPLHFGNGTRLTVT.

V usage is TRBV7-2 and J usage is TRBJ1-4; the D gene is possibly TRBD1 (5 bases). V lost 1 base, J lost 8 bases, and 14 bases lay in between. This CDR3 region has 15 residues. Germline V gives CDR1 SGHTA, CDR2 FQGNSA. DNA for the CDR3: TGTGCCAGCAGCTTAGTGCGGGGGAAATCCGAAAAACTGTTTTTT. It specifies CASSLVRGKSEKLFF.

This clonotype was seen at least ten times. CDR3 in amino acids: CSARVHSGNTIYF. Written as DNA, the CDR3 is TGCAGCGCACGGGTGCACTCTGGAAACACCATATATTTT. This chain joins TRBV29-1 and TRBJ1-3, with D hard to call. CDR3 length: 13 amino acids. V dropped 7 bases and J dropped 0 bases, with 10 bases sitting between them. Germline lookup yields CDR1 SQVTM and CDR2 ANQGSEA.

V gene TRBV24-1 combines with J gene TRBJ1-5, with TRBD1 as a possible D gene (5 bases). Germline CDR1 KGHDR, CDR2 SFDVKD. The length of the CDR3 is 13 residues. Between the trimmed V and J ends, which lost 1 base and 13 bases, there was a span of 13 bases. As DNA, the CDR3 is TGTGCCACCAGTGATTTTGCCCAGGGACCTCAGCATTTT. Translated: CATSDFAQGPQHF.

This clonotype was detected many times. CDR3: CSASTGREGPGEQFF. CDR3 in DNA: TGCAGTGCTAGCACTGGCCGGGAGGGCCCAGGTGAGCAGTTCTTC. The chain joins TRBV20-1 to TRBJ2-1, with 8 bases identical to TRBD2. J was trimmed by 9 bases and V by 3 bases; bases with no gene match: 13. The CDR3 extends over 15 amino acids. CDR1 is DFQATT, CDR2 SNEGSKA, per germline (reference sequence).

V gene TRBV20-1 combines with J gene TRBJ2-1; 8 bases fit TRBD2. In germline, CDR1 is DFQATT, CDR2 SNEGSKA (reference sequence). The CDR3 contains 14 residues. The V gene end was trimmed by 7 bases and the J gene end by 2 bases; junction bases not matched to a gene: 7. The CDR3 region is CSVRAGAPYNEQFF. CDR3 DNA sequence: TGCAGTGTTCGAGCGGGAGCCCCCTACAATGAGCAGTTCTTC.